Listed below are T cell receptor beta chains from one sample, sequenced in a study of shared clonotypes between healthy human individuals. Assay: immunoSEQ multiplex PCR; the TCRdb copy retains only in-frame clones and omits some. The table includes approximately 1.9 million clones, around 93% detected once. Sequencing was performed on naive CD8+ T cells from PBMCs. Every receptor here comes from a young man in good health. Some clones in this sample may be carry-over from other donors' samples. Each CDR3 is given with its conserved first and last residue. A D gene is named only where the DNA matches it firmly. A clone size is listed for some rows: how often the clone was seen (once, few, many), or a class if it is expanded.

. TRBJ2-6 TRBV2 . TGTGCCAGCAGTGATGACCTGAATGTCCTGACTTTC CASSDDLNVLTF
. TRBJ1-5 TRBV6-1 . TGTGCCAGCAGTGAAGGACTCTCCGTGGAGCCCCAGCATTTT CASSEGLSVEPQHF
TRBD1 TRBJ2-7 TRBV13 once TGTGCCAGCAGCCCCGGGGGTTGGGCAGGGGGCTCGCGGGAGCAGTACTTC CASSPGGWAGGSREQYF
TRBD1 TRBJ2-3 TRBV27 . TGTGCCAGCAGGCCGGGACAGGGGTTTAAGCAGTATTTT CASRPGQGFKQYF
. TRBJ2-7 TRBV28 once TGTGCCAGCAGTTTATTGGTGGGGCCCGCCTACGAGCAGTACTTC CASSLLVGPAYEQYF
. TRBJ2-7 TRBV5-1 . TGCGCCAGCAGCTTGGGGGAGGCCGCTCTTGACGAGCAGTACTTC CASSLGEAALDEQYF
TRBD2 TRBJ2-1 TRBV6-5 . TGTGCCAGCAGTTATTCCGGACTAGCGGGAGATGAGCAGTTCTTC CASSYSGLAGDEQFF
TRBD1 TRBJ2-2 TRBV9 . TGTGCCAGCAGCGCAGAGGACAGGGAGATTTCCGGGGAGCTGTTTTTT CASSAEDREISGELFF
. TRBJ1-5 TRBV27 . TGTGCCAGCAGTTTAGGGGCAGGATATAGCAATCAGCCCCAGCATTTT CASSLGAGYSNQPQHF
. TRBJ2-2 TRBV11-2 . TGTGCCAGCAGCTTGGGGGCAGGACAGAACACCGGGGAGCTGTTTTTT CASSLGAGQNTGELFF
. TRBJ2-2 TRBV10-3 . TGTGCCATCAGTGTAAAGGTTAACGGGGAGCTGTTTTTT CAISVKVNGELFF
. TRBJ2-1 TRBV2 . TGTGCCAGCAGTGAAACGACCCGATCTTACAATGAGCAGTTCTTC CASSETTRSYNEQFF
. TRBJ1-2 TRBV9 . TGTGCCAGCAGCGGCGGAGACAGCTACTATGGCTACACCTTC CASSGGDSYYGYTF
TRBD2 TRBJ2-7 TRBV27 once TGTGCCAGCAGTTCCAGGACTAGCGTCCCGTTGTACGAGCAGTACTTC CASSSRTSVPLYEQYF
TRBD1 TRBJ2-5 TRBV5-6 . TGTGCCAGCAGCTTGGACAGGGGGTTCCAAGAGACCCAGTACTTC CASSLDRGFQETQYF
. TRBJ1-1 TRBV29-1 . TGCAGCGTTGAAGGAATCGTCGGAAACCCCCTGAACACTGAAGCTTTCTTT CSVEGIVGNPLNTEAFF
TRBD2 TRBJ2-7 TRBV28 . TGTGCCAGCAGAAATAGCGGGAGGCCCTCCTACGAGCAGTACTTC CASRNSGRPSYEQYF
TRBD2 TRBJ2-7 TRBV4-2 . TGTGCCAGCAGCCAACTGGCGGGAGAGTCTTACGAGCAGTACTTC CASSQLAGESYEQYF
TRBD2 TRBJ2-2 TRBV9 . TGTGCCAGCAGCGTAGCGGGACTAGCGGGAGAAACCGGGGAGCTGTTTTTT CASSVAGLAGETGELFF
. TRBJ2-3 TRBV28 . TGTGCCAGCAGTTTGGGTGTAGGCACAGATACGCAGTATTTT CASSLGVGTDTQYF
. TRBJ2-3 TRBV5-6 . TGTGCCAGCAGCTTAGACACAGATACGCAGTATTTT CASSLDTDTQYF
TRBD1 TRBJ1-1 TRBV19 . TGTGCCAGTGCCATTTGGGACAGGCGGAACACTGAAGCTTTCTTT CASAIWDRRNTEAFF
. TRBJ2-3 TRBV2 . TGTGCCAGCAGTGAGGGTGACCCCACAGATACGCAGTATTTT CASSEGDPTDTQYF
. TRBJ1-3 TRBV7-2 once TGTGCCAGCAGCCCCAACGGACCGAAATACACCATATATTTT CASSPNGPKYTIYF
. TRBJ2-7 TRBV28 . TGTGCCATCCAGGGGGGGGAAGAGCAGTACTTC CAIQGGEEQYF
. TRBJ2-4 TRBV18 once TGTGCCAGCTCACCACCCTTGGCGTCCGAGCGGGCTAACATTCAGTACTTC CASSPPLASERANIQYF
. TRBJ2-4 TRBV5-1 . TGCGCCAGCAGCTTGACAGGGGCCAAAAACATTCAGTACTTC CASSLTGAKNIQYF
. TRBJ2-7 TRBV28 . TGTGCCAGTTCCTGGGCCTCCTACGAGCAGTACTTC CASSWASYEQYF
. TRBJ1-5 TRBV18 . TGTGCCAGCTCACCGTCGGACCGCTCCCTTCATCGGCCCCAGCATTTT CASSPSDRSLHRPQHF
. TRBJ2-7 TRBV9 once TGTGCCAGCAGCGTAGGATCCAGCTCCTACGAGCAGTACTTC CASSVGSSSYEQYF
. TRBJ2-4 TRBV15 . TGTGCCACCAGCGCTACAACTGGGAACATTCAGTACTTC CATSATTGNIQYF
. TRBJ1-2 TRBV6-5 . TGTGCCAGCAGGGACTTAGGGCGGGATGGCTACACCTTT CASRDLGRDGYTF
TRBD1 TRBJ1-5 TRBV27 . TGTGCCAGCAGTTTAACCCCGACAGGGCCGGGAAGCAATCAGCCCCAGCATTTT CASSLTPTGPGSNQPQHF
TRBD2 TRBJ2-5 TRBV28 . TGTGCCAGCTCTAGCGGGAGTGACCAGTACTTC CASSSGSDQYF
. TRBJ2-7 TRBV10-3 . TGTGCCATCAGTGAGTCGGCAGGGCGGTACGAGCAGTACTTC CAISESAGRYEQYF